Each of the 5 T cell receptor beta chains below was sequenced from the same sample in a study of tumor-infiltrating lymphocytes in glioblastoma multiforme. TCR beta libraries were built from RNA through three nested multiplex PCR rounds using modified ARM-PCR. TCRdb re-called the multiplex PCR reads through MiXCR, storing one row per CDR3 protein. The table includes more than 10,000 distinct CDR3 sequences, approximately 72% detected once. Sequenced input: brain tumor tissue. Receptors originate from a male donor with glioblastoma.

The sample holds one count of this clonotype. One end of the junction fails to match germline, which may point to a read error. The chain has TRBV6-1 and TRBJ1-1; weak D call: TRBD1 (5 bases). Germline CDR1 and CDR2: MNHNS and SASEGT. The CDR3 runs 14 residues. CDR3 amino acids: CVSGKEARGNEVFF. CDR3 nucleotides: TGTGTCAGCGGGAAGGAGGCGCGGGGCAATGAAGTATTCTTT.

The rearrangement links TRBV10-3 to TRBJ2-7; 7 nucleotides agree with TRBD2. The length of the CDR3 is 13 residues. The V and J ends lost 4 bases and 6 bases, in that order; junction bases with no gene match: 6. CDR1 is ENHRY and CDR2 is SYGVKD in the germline V gene. The CDR3 DNA is TGTGCCATCAGTGCAGCGGGAAGCCCCGAGCAGTACTTC. This translates into CAISAAGSPEQYF.

The chain couples TRBV10-3 to TRBJ2-5; weak D call: TRBD2 (6 bases). V lost 2 bases, J lost 5 bases, and 18 bases lay in between. The CDR3 loop spans 16 amino acids. Germline CDR1 ENHRY, CDR2 SYGVKD. CDR3 protein: CAISEPGTALFETQYF. Written as DNA, the CDR3 is TGTGCCATCAGTGAGCCGGGGACTGCGTTATTTGAGACCCAGTACTTC.

This clonotype is medium-sized by share. The chain carries TRBV20-1 and TRBJ1-1, with 7 bases lining up with TRBD1. CDR3 length: 14 residues. V shed 6 bases, J shed 2 bases, and the junction held 9 bases outside the gene matches. The germline V gene encodes CDR1 DFQATT and CDR2 SNEGSKA (reference sequence). The CDR3 bases are TGCAGTGCGTCGAGACAGGGAGTAAACACTGAAGCTTTCTTT. It is translated as CSASRQGVNTEAFF.

Regarding this clonotype: Sequence at one end of the junction differs from germline and may be a read error. V usage is TRBV30 and J usage is TRBJ2-1, with 7 bases matching TRBD2. The CDR3 contains 11 residues. Germline V CDR1 and CDR2: GTSNPN, SVGIG (reference sequence). For the CDR3, the DNA is TGTGCCTTGGGGCGGGGGAATGGGCAGTTCTTC. It codes for CALGRGNGQFF.